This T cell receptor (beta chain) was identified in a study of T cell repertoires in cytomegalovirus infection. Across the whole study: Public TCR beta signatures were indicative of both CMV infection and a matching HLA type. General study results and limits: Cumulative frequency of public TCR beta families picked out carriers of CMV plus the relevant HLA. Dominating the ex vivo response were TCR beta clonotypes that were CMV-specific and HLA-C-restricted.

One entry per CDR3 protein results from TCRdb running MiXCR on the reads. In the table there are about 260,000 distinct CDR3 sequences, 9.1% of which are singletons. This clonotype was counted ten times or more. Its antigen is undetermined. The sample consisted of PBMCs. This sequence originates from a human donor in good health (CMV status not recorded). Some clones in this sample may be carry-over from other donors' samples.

In DNA, the CDR3 is TGTGCCAGCAGCTTAGGAGGGGTCGACAATGAGCAGTTCTTC. Its protein is CASSLGGVDNEQFF. V is TRBV7-2 and J is TRBJ2-1; D assignment may be TRBD1 or TRBD2 (5 bases each). Germline CDR1 reads SGHTA; CDR2 reads FQGNSA. The CDR3 is 14 residues long. The ends were cut back, 1 base at V and 5 bases at J, with 9 bases in the middle.